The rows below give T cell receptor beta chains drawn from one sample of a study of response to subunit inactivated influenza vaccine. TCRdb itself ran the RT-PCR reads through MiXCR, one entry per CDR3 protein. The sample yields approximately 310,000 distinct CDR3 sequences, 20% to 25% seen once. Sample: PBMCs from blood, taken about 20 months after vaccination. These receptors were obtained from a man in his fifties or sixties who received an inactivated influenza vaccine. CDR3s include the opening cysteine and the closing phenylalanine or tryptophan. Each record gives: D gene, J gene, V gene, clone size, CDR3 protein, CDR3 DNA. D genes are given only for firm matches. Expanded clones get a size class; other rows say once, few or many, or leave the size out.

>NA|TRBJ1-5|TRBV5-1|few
CASSLGGRVEQPQHF
TGCGCCAGCAGCTTGGGAGGCAGAGTGGAACAGCCCCAGCATTTT
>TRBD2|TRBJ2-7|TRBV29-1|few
CSVVGGSNYEQYF
TGCAGCGTTGTCGGGGGGAGTAACTACGAGCAGTACTTC
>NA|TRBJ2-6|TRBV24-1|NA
CATSDEGSGANVLTF
TGTGCCACCAGTGATGAGGGTTCTGGGGCCAACGTCCTGACTTTC
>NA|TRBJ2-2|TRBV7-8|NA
CASSLIGVTGELFF
TGTGCCAGCAGCTTAATTGGGGTCACCGGGGAGCTGTTTTTT
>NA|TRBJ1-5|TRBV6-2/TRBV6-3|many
CASSREGGNQPQHF
TGTGCCAGCAGTCGGGAAGGTGGCAATCAGCCCCAGCATTTT
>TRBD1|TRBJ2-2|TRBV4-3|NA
CASSQEWTGAGELFF
TGCGCCAGCAGCCAAGAGTGGACAGGAGCCGGGGAGCTGTTTTTT
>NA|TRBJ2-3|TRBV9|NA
CASSGVEASTDTQYF
TGTGCCAGCAGCGGGGTCGAGGCTAGCACAGATACGCAGTATTTT
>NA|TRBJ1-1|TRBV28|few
CASSWRQMGVWPEAFF
TGTGCCAGCAGTTGGCGACAGATGGGGGTGTGGCCCGAAGCTTTCTTT
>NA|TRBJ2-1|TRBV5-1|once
CASSLASTINNEQFF
TGCGCCAGCAGCTTGGCCTCTACTATCAACAATGAGCAGTTCTTC
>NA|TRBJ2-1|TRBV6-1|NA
CASSEILSSYNEQFF
TGTGCCAGCAGTGAGATCCTGAGCTCCTACAATGAGCAGTTCTTC
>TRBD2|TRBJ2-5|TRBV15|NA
CATRLAGGSETQYF
TGTGCCACCAGGCTAGCGGGAGGAAGCGAGACCCAGTACTTC
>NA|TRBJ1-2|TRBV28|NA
CASSLGSQVDTF
TGTGCCAGCAGTTTAGGTAGCCAGGTCGATACCTTC
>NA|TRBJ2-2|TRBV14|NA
CASSQLQGPATGELFF
TGTGCCAGCAGCCAGCTACAGGGTCCGGCCACCGGGGAGCTGTTTTTT
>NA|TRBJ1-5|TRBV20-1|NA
CSADPILQHSNQPQHF
TGCAGTGCTGACCCAATCTTACAGCATAGCAATCAGCCCCAGCATTTT
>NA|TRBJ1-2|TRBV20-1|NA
CSAPPGTEVHTF
TGCAGTGCTCCCCCCGGGACCGAGGTACACACCTTC
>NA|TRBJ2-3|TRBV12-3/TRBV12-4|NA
CASSLWNTDTQYF
TGTGCCAGCAGTTTATGGAACACAGATACGCAGTATTTT
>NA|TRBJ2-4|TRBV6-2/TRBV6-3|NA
CASSPLYIQYF
TGTGCCAGCAGTCCGCTCTACATTCAGTACTTC
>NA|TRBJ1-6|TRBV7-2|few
CASNPRATQGYSPLHF
TGTGCCAGCAACCCAAGGGCCACCCAGGGTTATTCACCCCTCCACTTT
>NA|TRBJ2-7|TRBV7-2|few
CASSYTGGGVIYEQYF
TGTGCCAGCAGCTATACGGGCGGAGGAGTAATCTACGAGCAGTACTTC
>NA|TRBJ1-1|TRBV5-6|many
CASSLAAGEPIFF
TGTGCCAGCAGCTTGGCCGCCGGGGAGCCAATTTTCTTT
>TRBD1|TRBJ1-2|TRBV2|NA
CASTPGQTNYGYTF
TGTGCCAGCACGCCGGGACAGACTAACTATGGCTACACCTTC
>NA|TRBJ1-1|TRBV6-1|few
CASRKGETMNTEAFF
TGTGCCAGCCGTAAAGGTGAGACGATGAACACTGAAGCTTTCTTT
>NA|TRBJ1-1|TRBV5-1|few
CASSRHSNTEAFF
TGCGCCAGCAGCAGACACTCGAACACTGAAGCTTTCTTT
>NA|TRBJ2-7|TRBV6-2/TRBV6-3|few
CASSYLGGLVVYEQYF
TGTGCCAGCAGTTACCTAGGTGGCCTCGTGGTCTACGAGCAGTACTTC
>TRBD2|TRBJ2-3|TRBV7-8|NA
CASSLTSGGSSTDTQYF
TGTGCCAGCAGCTTAACTAGCGGAGGATCTAGCACAGATACGCAGTATTTT
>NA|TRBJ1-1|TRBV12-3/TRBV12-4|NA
CASSLRHQNTEAFF
TGTGCCAGCAGTTTAAGACACCAGAACACTGAAGCTTTCTTT
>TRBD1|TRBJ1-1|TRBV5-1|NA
CASSLTPGGSGTEAFF
TGCGCCAGCAGCTTGACGCCAGGGGGCTCGGGCACTGAAGCTTTCTTT
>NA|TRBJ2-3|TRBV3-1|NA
CASSQGPVSTDTQYF
TGTGCCAGCAGCCAAGGTCCGGTTAGCACAGATACGCAGTATTTT
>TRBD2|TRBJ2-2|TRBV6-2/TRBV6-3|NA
CASSYGLSSGRNTGELFF
TGTGCCAGCAGTTACGGTCTGTCTAGCGGGAGAAATACCGGGGAGCTGTTTTTT
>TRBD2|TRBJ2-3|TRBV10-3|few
CAISVGGSTDTQYF
TGTGCCATCAGTGTGGGGGGGTCCACAGATACGCAGTATTTT
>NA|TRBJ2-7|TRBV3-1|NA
CASSQEQSYEQYF
TGTGCCAGCAGCCAAGAACAGAGCTACGAGCAGTACTTC
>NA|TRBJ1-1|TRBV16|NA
CASSQVRADNTEAFF
TGTGCCAGCAGCCAAGTCCGGGCAGACAACACTGAAGCTTTCTTT
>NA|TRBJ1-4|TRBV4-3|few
CASSQQNRNEKLFF
TGCGCCAGCAGCCAGCAGAACCGGAATGAAAAACTGTTTTTT
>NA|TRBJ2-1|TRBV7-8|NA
CASSLRWDEQFF
TGTGCCAGCAGCTTACGTTGGGACGAGCAGTTCTTC
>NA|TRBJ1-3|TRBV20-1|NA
CSAPIAGDGGNTIYF
TGCAGTGCTCCAATAGCGGGGGATGGAGGAAACACCATATATTTT
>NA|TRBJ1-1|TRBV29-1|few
CSALWGGRGTEAFF
TGCAGCGCCTTATGGGGGGGGCGAGGCACTGAAGCTTTCTTT
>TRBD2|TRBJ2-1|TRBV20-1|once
CSASGTSGRANEQFF
TGCAGTGCTTCCGGGACTAGCGGGAGGGCAAATGAGCAGTTCTTC
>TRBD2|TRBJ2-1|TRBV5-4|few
CASSSLTIAGGSHNEQFF
TGTGCCAGCAGCTCCCTGACGATAGCGGGAGGGTCCCACAATGAGCAGTTCTTC
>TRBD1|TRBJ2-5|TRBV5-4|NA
CASSFRDRGLYQETQYF
TGTGCCAGCAGTTTTCGGGACAGGGGGCTGTACCAAGAGACCCAGTACTTC
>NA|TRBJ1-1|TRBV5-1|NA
CASSLEGTDGISNTEAFF
TGCGCCAGCAGCTTGGAGGGGACGGACGGTATTTCGAACACTGAAGCTTTCTTT